A selection of T cell receptor beta chains follows, all from one sample in a study of T cells in localized non-small cell lung cancer. Produced via immunoSEQ multiplex PCR; TCRdb's table is partial and in-frame only. The sample shows tens of thousands of clones, 78% of them seen only once. The specimen was peripheral blood, collected before any cancer treatment. These receptors originate from a male donor older than 55 with stage II squamous cell lung carcinoma. The CDR3 runs from the conserved cysteine through the conserved F or W. A D gene is named only where the DNA matches it firmly. Expanded clones are given a class, and other clones once, few, many or no size at all.

v_gene	abundance	d_gene	j_gene	CDR3nt	CDR3aa
TRBV6-5	.	.	TRBJ2-7	TGTGCCAGCAGTCGCCCGGGACACTCCTACGAGCAGTACTTC	CASSRPGHSYEQYF
TRBV5-6	.	TRBD2	TRBJ2-7	TGTGCCAGCAGCTTACCTAGCGGGAGGAGGGACTACGAGCAGTACTTC	CASSLPSGRRDYEQYF
TRBV11-2	.	.	TRBJ1-1	TGTGCCAGCAGCACGAGGGGGGGGTCGGGCACTGAAGCTTTCTTT	CASSTRGGSGTEAFF
TRBV5-1	.	.	TRBJ1-2	TGCGCCAGCAGCTTGGATTCGGGGTGGGACTATGGCTACACCTTC	CASSLDSGWDYGYTF
TRBV11-2	.	TRBD1	TRBJ2-1	TGTGCCAGCAGCTCCTCGACAGGGGGGTACAATGAGCAGTTCTTC	CASSSSTGGYNEQFF
TRBV11-3	.	.	TRBJ2-1	TGTGCCAGCAGCCTCTCCCCCTCGAATGAGCAGTTCTTC	CASSLSPSNEQFF
TRBV11-2	once	TRBD2	TRBJ2-5	TGTGCCAGCAGCTCTCTAGCGGGGAGTGGGGAGACCCAGTACTTC	CASSSLAGSGETQYF
TRBV6-6	.	.	TRBJ1-2	TGTGCCAGCAGTTTTTCGAACAGGAGGGACGGCTACACCTTC	CASSFSNRRDGYTF
TRBV9	.	TRBD1	TRBJ2-2	TGTGCCAGCAGTTTCAGACAGGGCAACACCGGGGAGCTGTTTTTT	CASSFRQGNTGELFF
TRBV5-1	once	TRBD1	TRBJ2-1	TGCGCCAGCAGCTTGGCCTCGGGACAGGGCGGCAATGAGCAGTTCTTC	CASSLASGQGGNEQFF
TRBV5-5	.	.	TRBJ1-5	TGTGCCAGCAGCTTGGTAGGGGCCGGCGATCAGCCCCAGCATTTT	CASSLVGAGDQPQHF
TRBV5-6	.	TRBD1	TRBJ2-7	TGTGCCAGCAGAGGGACAGGGGGTCCCTACGAGCAGTACTTC	CASRGTGGPYEQYF
TRBV11-2	few	TRBD2	TRBJ2-1	TGTGCCAGCCTGGGACTAGCGGAAGAGGGTGAGCAGTTCTTC	CASLGLAEEGEQFF
TRBV6-1	.	.	TRBJ1-5	TGTGCCAGCAGTGAACGGGGCGGTTATAGCAATCAGCCCCAGCATTTT	CASSERGGYSNQPQHF
TRBV2	.	.	TRBJ2-7	TGTGCCAGCAGGGACGACAGCGGCTACTCCTACGAGCAGTACTTC	CASRDDSGYSYEQYF
TRBV6-1	.	.	TRBJ1-4	TGTGCCAGCAGTCAGGCGATTAATGAAAAACTGTTTTTT	CASSQAINEKLFF
TRBV19	.	TRBD1	TRBJ2-7	TGTGCCAGTAGTATAAATCTCCGGGACAGGGCCCACGAGCAGTACTTC	CASSINLRDRAHEQYF
TRBV19	once	.	TRBJ2-3	TGTGCCAGTAGTGTCTCCCAGGGGGATACGCAGTATTTT	CASSVSQGDTQYF
TRBV6-6	few	.	TRBJ1-2	TGTGCCAGCAGTTACAGACTAGATGGCTACACCTTC	CASSYRLDGYTF
TRBV29-1	.	.	TRBJ2-5	TGCAGCGCGGGGGACTCGCTCCAAGAGACCCAGTACTTC	CSAGDSLQETQYF
TRBV5-1	.	.	TRBJ1-1	TGCGCCAGCAGAGAACGAGACCAGAACACTGAAGCTTTCTTT	CASRERDQNTEAFF
TRBV28	.	TRBD1	TRBJ1-6	TGTGCCAGCAGTCCGACTCCGGGACAGAATTCACCCCTCCACTTT	CASSPTPGQNSPLHF